This T cell receptor (beta chain) is drawn from a study of T-cell reconstitution after alpha-beta-depleted transplantation in children. Study-wide findings and caveats: Newly produced T cells mostly provided counts and TCRbeta diversity after one year, as hyperexpanded clones declined. Recipient T cells and thymic progenitors that survived gave rise to the high TCRbeta diversity observed at day 60 in some patients. Several hundred expanded graft clones reportedly supplied alpha-beta T cells about two months after transplant.

This clonotype was seen many times. Antigen: not known. Construction of the TCRbeta library involved unique molecular identifiers. TCRdb used MiXCR to reprocess the PCR reads, holding one entry per CDR3 protein. The profile shows approximately 230,000 distinct CDR3 sequences, roughly 23% of them singletons. Trimming at V came to 3 bases and at J to 2 bases, leaving 5 bases not matched to a gene. The CDR3 is made up of 15 amino acids. Germline loops: CDR1 DFQATT, CDR2 SNEGSKA (reference sequence). This chain connects TRBV20-1 to TRBJ2-1; 9 positions agree with TRBD2. This clonotype was sampled from a girl between 2 and 10 years old with Fanconi anemia, due to receive a stem cell transplant. The specimen comprised PBMCs, sampled before TCRalphabeta/CD19-depleted stem cell transplant. The CDR3 nucleotides read TGCAGTGCTAGCCAGCGGGGGGAAACCTACAATGAGCAGTTCTTC. Translated, it gives CSASQRGETYNEQFF.